A single sample gave rise to the 18 T cell receptor beta chains below, sequenced in a study of blood T cell repertoires in COVID-19. Clones were sequenced by immunoSEQ multiplex PCR, and TCRdb holds only the in-frame ones, with some missing. The table records roughly 500,000 clones, 88% of them present only once. The sequenced sample consisted of PBMCs or T cells enriched from blood (not recorded which). The source of these receptors is a woman aged 40 to 50 who had recovered from COVID-19.

The J gene is TRBJ1-4, the V gene TRBV15; 11 bases are a match to TRBD1. Germline V gene sequence: CDR1 LNHNV, CDR2 YYDKDF (reference sequence). Trimming took 4 bases from V and 8 from J; bases not matched to a gene: 3. The CDR3 contains 14 residues. The CDR3 region is CATSKDRGLEKLFF. CDR3 coding DNA: TGTGCCACCAGCAAGGACAGGGGGCTCGAAAAACTGTTTTTT.

Notes on this clone: Given a much more abundant clone one base away, this may be a read error. The CDR3 protein is CASSSAYEQYF. Written as DNA, the CDR3 is TGTGCCAGCAGCTCCGCCTACGAGCAGTACTTC. The gene calls are TRBV6-2 or TRBV6-3 and TRBJ2-7; D call uncertain. The CDR3 spans 11 residues. Germline assignment: CDR1 MNHEY and CDR2 SVGEGT. The V gene lost 6 bases and the J gene lost 2 bases, with 5 bases spanning the gap.

This clone was detected once. V gene TRBV7-9 combines with J gene TRBJ2-1; 7 positions match TRBD2. There are 18 residues in the CDR3. Germline V gene lookup returns CDR1 SEHNR and CDR2 FQNEAQ (reference sequence). The V and J ends lost 3 bases and 9 bases, in that order; junction bases with no gene match: 20. The CDR3 sequence: CASSFHSPRRERMREQFF. In nucleotides, the CDR3 is TGTGCCAGCAGCTTCCACAGCCCCCGGCGGGAGAGAATGCGTGAGCAGTTCTTC. The full variable domain, with the rest looked up from reference TRBV7-9 and TRBJ2-1, is DTGVSQNPRHKITKRGQNVTFRCDPISEHNRLYWYRQTLGQGPEFLTYFQNEAQLEKSRLLSDRFSAERPKGSFSTLEIQRTEQGDSAMYLCASSFHSPRRERMREQFFGPGTRLTVL.

The V gene is TRBV7-2, the J gene TRBJ2-1, with 14 nucleotides matching TRBD2. Trimming at V came to 2 bases and at J to 5 bases, leaving 11 bases not matched to a gene. In germline, CDR1 is SGHTA, CDR2 FQGNSA. This CDR3 has 19 residues. CDR3: CASSLKHGTSGRYHNEQFF. CDR3 DNA sequence: TGTGCCAGCAGCTTAAAGCACGGGACTAGCGGGAGATACCACAATGAGCAGTTCTTC.

V and J are TRBV5-4 and TRBJ1-2; TRBD1 matches 9 bases. The length of the CDR3 is 16 residues. Germline V CDR1 and CDR2: SGHNT, YYREEE (reference sequence). With V trimmed by 0 bases and J by 9 bases, 12 bases remained unmatched. CDR3 protein: CASSLGLQGAKGSYTF. CDR3 DNA: TGTGCCAGCAGCTTGGGGTTACAGGGGGCTAAGGGGAGCTACACCTTC.

V usage is TRBV27 and J usage is TRBJ2-3, with a possible D match to TRBD2 (6 bases). V lost 4 bases and J 2 bases, leaving 10 bases between the germline ends. Germline V CDR1 and CDR2: MNHEY, SMNVEV (reference sequence). CDR3 size: 14 residues. Written as DNA, the CDR3 is TGTGCCAGCAGTTCCCGGGAGAACACAGATACGCAGTATTTT. It yields the protein CASSSRENTDTQYF.

This chain uses TRBV20-1 with TRBJ2-1, with 8 positions matching TRBD2. Losses at the gene ends were 3 bases for V and 5 bases for J; bases not matched to a gene: 6. CDR1 is DFQATT and CDR2 is SNEGSKA in the germline V gene (reference sequence). The CDR3 is made up of 14 amino acids. CDR3 DNA sequence: TGCAGTGCTAGTGTGACTAGCGCCAACAATGAGCAGTTCTTC. As protein: CSASVTSANNEQFF.

This chain joins TRBV24-1 and TRBJ2-1; 7 bases fit TRBD2. This CDR3 is built from 16 residues. Germline-derived CDR1 and CDR2 are KGHDR and SFDVKD. V shed 4 bases and J 4 bases; nucleotides not matched to a gene: 9. The CDR3 is CATSDPSGDRYNEQFF. In nucleotides, the CDR3 is TGTGCCACCAGTGACCCTAGCGGAGACAGATACAATGAGCAGTTCTTC.

This rearrangement joins TRBV5-1 to TRBJ1-4; D perhaps matches TRBD1 (5 bases). CDR3 length: 14 residues. The V gene lost 7 bases and the J gene lost 7 bases, with 17 bases spanning the gap. Germline V gene data show CDR1 as SGHRS and CDR2 as YFSETQ. The CDR3 DNA reads TGCGCCAGCGCCAGGGCCGTCTTTAGTGAAAAACTGTTTTTT. Residues: CASARAVFSEKLFF.

This rearrangement joins TRBV7-8 to TRBJ1-1, with 7 bases identical to TRBD1. The CDR3 spans 18 residues. Per germline, CDR1 SGHVS and CDR2 FQNEAQ. Trimming removed 5 bases from V and 0 bases from J; junction bases left unmatched: 15. The CDR3 DNA reads TGTGCCAGCAGCCCTAAAATTGGACAGGTCTCGATGAACACTGAAGCTTTCTTT. Protein: CASSPKIGQVSMNTEAFF.

The rearrangement links TRBV4-1 to TRBJ1-6, with unresolved D. This CDR3 is 13 amino acids long. The V end lost 0 bases, the J end lost 11 bases, and 8 bases lay between the germline ends. From germline, CDR1 is MGHRA and CDR2 YSYEKL. In DNA form, the CDR3 reads TGCGCCAGCAGCCAAGATTTTAGAACACCCCTCCACTTT. This encodes CASSQDFRTPLHF.

This clone was seen just once. The gene calls are TRBV5-4 and TRBJ1-2; 7 bases match TRBD1. The J segment lost 7 bases and the V segment lost 4 bases, leaving 13 bases of the junction unmatched. This CDR3 has 15 residues. Germline CDR1 and CDR2: SGHNT and YYREEE (reference sequence). CDR3 in DNA: TGTGCCAGCAGCCAAAACAGGGGTTTCGTAGGTGGCTACACCTTC. It translates to CASSQNRGFVGGYTF.

This clone was seen just once. The DNA of the CDR3 is TGTGCCAGCAGTGCCAGGGGGCTCTACGAGCAGTACTTC. Its translation: CASSARGLYEQYF. The chain is built from TRBV2 and TRBJ2-7; 8 bases line up with TRBD1. The V segment lost 4 bases and the J segment 3 bases; nucleotides outside the gene matches: 2. The CDR3 is 13 amino acids. Germline CDR1 SNHLY, CDR2 FYNNEI.

The chain recombines TRBV5-1 with TRBJ1-2; D is possibly TRBD1 (5 bases). CDR1 is SGHRS, CDR2 YFSETQ, per germline. The V end lost 0 bases, the J end lost 8 bases, and 14 bases lay between the germline ends. The length of the CDR3 is 14 residues. CDR3 bases: TGCGCCAGCAGCTTGGCCACCCAGGGCGTCGGCTACACCTTC. Translated, it gives CASSLATQGVGYTF.

The chain uses TRBV28 and TRBJ1-6; TRBD1 agrees at 9 bases. CDR1 MDHEN and CDR2 SYDVKM come from the germline V gene. Unmatched junction bases numbered 8, after V lost 3 bases and J lost 5 bases. The CDR3 is 17 residues long. The CDR3 DNA follows: TGTGCCAGCAGTTTGGAGGACAGGGGATTGGATAATTCACCCCTCCACTTT. This encodes CASSLEDRGLDNSPLHF.

V usage is TRBV15 and J usage is TRBJ2-1, with 13 bases aligning to TRBD2. CDR1 and CDR2 from the germline V gene are LNHNV and YYDKDF (reference sequence). This CDR3 has 17 amino acids. Trimming cost V 0 bases and J 4 bases; bases outside gene matches: 3. The CDR3 sequence is CATSRDGTSGIYNEQFF. The CDR3 DNA reads as TGTGCCACCAGCAGAGACGGGACTAGCGGGATATACAATGAGCAGTTCTTC.

The rearrangement links TRBV7-9 to TRBJ2-3; the match to TRBD2 covers 7 bases. The CDR3 is 18 residues long. The germline V gene has CDR1 SEHNR and CDR2 FQNEAQ (reference sequence). The trim removed 5 bases at V and 4 bases at J, leaving 18 bases unmatched. This chain's CDR3 is CASSPPLSGPLSPDTQYF. The CDR3 DNA follows: TGTGCCAGCAGCCCTCCGCTTAGCGGGCCCTTGAGTCCAGATACGCAGTATTTT.

The J gene is TRBJ2-2, the V gene TRBV6-5; a possible D gene is TRBD2 (6 bases). The CDR3 contains 14 residues. Germline-derived CDR1 and CDR2 are MNHEY and SVGAGI. Trimming pared 5 bases from V and 6 bases from J, leaving 13 bases between. CDR3 loop: CASSLPTSPGELFF. As DNA, the CDR3 is TGTGCCAGCAGTCTCCCGACTAGTCCCGGGGAGCTGTTTTTT.